This is a list of T cell receptor beta chains from one sample in a study of T cell changes during pregnancy in multiple sclerosis. The repertoire was sequenced with immunoSEQ multiplex PCR; TCRdb's copy has only in-frame clones and lacks some. The table lists around 56,000 clones, 94% of them singletons. Sequenced material: CD8+ T cells from peripheral blood mononuclear cells, taken after pregnancy. Every receptor here comes from a female donor with multiple sclerosis, enrolled in a pregnancy study. CDR3s include the opening cysteine and the closing phenylalanine or tryptophan. The order of the fields is J gene, V gene, clone size, D gene, CDR3 protein, CDR3 DNA. A D gene is named only where the DNA matches it firmly. Clone size is shown for a subset of rows, as once, few, many or a class of expanded clone.

TRBJ1-3,TRBV9,-,-,CASSPRVSGNTIYF,TGTGCCAGCAGCCCGAGGGTCTCTGGAAACACCATATATTTT
TRBJ2-7,TRBV6-5,-,TRBD2,CASRLTRGGYEQYF,TGTGCCAGCAGGCTGACCCGCGGGGGATACGAGCAGTACTTC
TRBJ2-1,TRBV7-9,-,TRBD2,CASSLPSGRAHEQFF,TGTGCCAGCAGCTTACCTAGCGGGAGGGCTCATGAGCAGTTCTTC
TRBJ2-1,TRBV9,-,TRBD2,CASSARLAEPNNEQFF,TGTGCCAGCAGCGCTAGACTAGCGGAACCCAACAATGAGCAGTTCTTC
TRBJ2-1,TRBV5-1,-,TRBD2,CASSFRGGSYNEQFF,TGCGCCAGCAGCTTCCGGGGGGGGTCCTACAATGAGCAGTTCTTC
TRBJ2-7,TRBV11-2,-,TRBD1,CASSFTGDKYYEQYF,TGTGCCAGCAGCTTCACAGGGGACAAATACTACGAGCAGTACTTC
TRBJ2-1,TRBV7-6,once,TRBD1,CASSLWTGPSYNEQFF,TGTGCCAGCAGCCTCTGGACAGGGCCCTCCTACAATGAGCAGTTCTTC
TRBJ1-1,TRBV29-1,-,-,CSVETSRQRKNTEAFF,TGCAGCGTTGAAACGTCCCGACAGCGAAAGAACACTGAAGCTTTCTTT
TRBJ1-4,TRBV6-1,-,-,CASSENNRAATNEKLFF,TGTGCCAGCAGTGAAAATAACAGGGCTGCAACTAATGAAAAACTGTTTTTT
TRBJ2-5,TRBV9,-,-,CASSVAVRAETQYF,TGTGCCAGCAGCGTAGCGGTGAGAGCAGAGACCCAGTACTTC
TRBJ2-3,TRBV27,once,TRBD2,CASRGLAGATDTQYF,TGTGCCAGCAGAGGACTAGCTGGGGCCACAGATACGCAGTATTTT
TRBJ2-2,TRBV19,-,TRBD1,CATASGQGINTGELFF,TGTGCCACTGCCTCTGGACAGGGGATTAACACCGGGGAGCTGTTTTTT
TRBJ2-7,TRBV5-5,-,-,CASSLGGAREQYF,TGTGCCAGCAGCTTAGGCGGGGCGCGCGAGCAGTACTTC
TRBJ1-5,TRBV4-1,-,TRBD1,CASQGVDQPQHF,TGCGCCTCTCAGGGGGTTGATCAGCCCCAGCATTTT
TRBJ1-1,TRBV15,few,-,CATSRDQEGSEAFF,TGTGCCACCAGCAGAGATCAGGAGGGGTCTGAAGCTTTCTTT
TRBJ2-3,TRBV30,-,TRBD2,CAWEREGQDTQYF,TGTGCCTGGGAGCGGGAGGGCCAAGATACGCAGTATTTT
TRBJ2-3,TRBV27,-,-,CASSFMGATDTQYF,TGTGCCAGCAGTTTTATGGGGGCCACAGATACGCAGTATTTT
TRBJ1-1,TRBV12-5,-,TRBD1,CASGTGGSTEAFF,TGTGCTAGTGGCACAGGGGGGAGCACTGAAGCTTTCTTT
TRBJ1-1,TRBV27,-,TRBD1,CASSLYSGGYYEAFF,TGTGCCAGCAGTTTATATTCAGGGGGCTACTATGAAGCTTTCTTT
TRBJ2-2,TRBV19,-,-,CASSQGSPNTGELFF,TGTGCCAGTAGCCAGGGCAGTCCCAACACCGGGGAGCTGTTTTTT
TRBJ2-7,TRBV27,-,TRBD1,CASSLLGGRGQGEQYF,TGTGCCAGCAGTTTACTTGGTGGCAGGGGGCAGGGCGAGCAGTACTTC
TRBJ1-2,TRBV2,-,TRBD1,CASSTGVRGYTF,TGTGCCAGCTCTACAGGGGTTCGTGGCTACACCTTC
TRBJ2-6,TRBV29-1,-,-,CSVEDRMGLPVGANVLTF,TGCAGCGTTGAAGATCGGATGGGACTCCCAGTTGGGGCCAACGTCCTGACTTTC
TRBJ1-1,TRBV5-4,-,-,CASSRGSEESEAFF,TGTGCCAGCAGCCGGGGGTCCGAGGAGAGTGAAGCTTTCTTT
TRBJ1-2,TRBV5-1,-,-,CASSLEMGARGYTF,TGCGCCAGCAGCTTGGAGATGGGGGCCCGTGGCTACACCTTC
TRBJ1-1,TRBV5-1,-,TRBD1,CASSSRQGQNTEAFF,TGCGCCAGCAGCTCTCGACAGGGCCAGAACACTGAAGCTTTCTTT
TRBJ1-2,TRBV2,-,TRBD1,CASSEQQGADGYTF,TGTGCCAGCAGTGAACAACAGGGGGCTGATGGCTACACCTTC
TRBJ2-1,TRBV5-8,-,TRBD2,CASSRRGLASGRNDYNEQFF,TGTGCCAGCAGCCGCCGGGGGTTGGCTAGCGGGAGGAACGACTACAATGAGCAGTTCTTC
TRBJ2-1,TRBV7-9,-,-,CASSLVRRGGNEQFF,TGTGCCAGCAGCTTAGTTCGGAGGGGGGGGAATGAGCAGTTCTTC
TRBJ1-1,TRBV12-2,-,-,CASRFTPGQVLNTEAFF,TGTGCAAGTCGCTTCACTCCGGGACAGGTATTGAACACTGAAGCTTTCTTT
TRBJ2-1,TRBV4-1,-,-,CASSQDPGSYNEQFF,TGCGCCAGCAGCCAAGACCCAGGATCCTACAATGAGCAGTTCTTC
TRBJ2-7,TRBV28,-,TRBD1,CASSLCYPCDRVFYEQYF,TGTGCCAGCAGTTTATGCTACCCGTGCGACAGGGTATTCTACGAGCAGTACTTC
TRBJ1-5,TRBV28,medium-sized,TRBD1,CASSLGQGVQPQHF,TGTGCCAGCAGTCTGGGACAGGGAGTCCAGCCCCAGCATTTT
TRBJ1-2,TRBV30,-,-,CAWPAFRDGYTF,TGTGCCTGGCCGGCGTTTCGGGATGGCTACACCTTC
TRBJ1-3,TRBV29-1,-,TRBD1,CSVAQTGAGNTIYF,TGCAGCGTTGCCCAGACAGGGGCTGGAAACACCATATATTTT
TRBJ2-1,TRBV19,-,TRBD2,CASTAGLAGSYNEQFF,TGTGCCAGTACCGCGGGACTAGCGGGTTCCTACAATGAGCAGTTCTTC
TRBJ2-1,TRBV29-1,-,-,CSVAPGGNEQFF,TGCAGCGTTGCCCCAGGCGGGAATGAGCAGTTCTTC
TRBJ2-5,TRBV6-6,-,-,CASSYTFQETQYF,TGTGCCAGCAGTTATACTTTCCAAGAGACCCAGTACTTC
TRBJ2-5,TRBV4-3,-,-,CASSRRHNQETQYF,TGCGCCAGCAGCCGCCGACATAACCAAGAGACCCAGTACTTC
TRBJ2-1,TRBV27,-,-,CASSLNLLGSSYNEQFF,TGTGCCAGCAGTTTGAATCTCCTCGGTAGCTCGTACAATGAGCAGTTCTTC
TRBJ2-7,TRBV11-2,-,-,CASSLDGSSYEQYF,TGTGCCAGCAGCTTAGACGGGAGCTCCTACGAGCAGTACTTC
TRBJ1-5,TRBV7-9,-,-,CASSAHDSQPQHF,TGTGCCAGCAGCGCCCACGACAGCCAGCCCCAGCATTTT
TRBJ2-7,TRBV2,-,TRBD1,CASIDRGYEQYF,TGTGCCAGCATCGACAGGGGATACGAGCAGTACTTC
TRBJ2-5,TRBV2,-,-,CASGQAQETQYF,TGTGCCAGCGGACAAGCCCAAGAGACCCAGTACTTC
TRBJ2-1,TRBV14,-,-,CASSQGRTVEQFF,TGTGCCAGCAGCCAAGGGCGGACAGTTGAGCAGTTCTTC